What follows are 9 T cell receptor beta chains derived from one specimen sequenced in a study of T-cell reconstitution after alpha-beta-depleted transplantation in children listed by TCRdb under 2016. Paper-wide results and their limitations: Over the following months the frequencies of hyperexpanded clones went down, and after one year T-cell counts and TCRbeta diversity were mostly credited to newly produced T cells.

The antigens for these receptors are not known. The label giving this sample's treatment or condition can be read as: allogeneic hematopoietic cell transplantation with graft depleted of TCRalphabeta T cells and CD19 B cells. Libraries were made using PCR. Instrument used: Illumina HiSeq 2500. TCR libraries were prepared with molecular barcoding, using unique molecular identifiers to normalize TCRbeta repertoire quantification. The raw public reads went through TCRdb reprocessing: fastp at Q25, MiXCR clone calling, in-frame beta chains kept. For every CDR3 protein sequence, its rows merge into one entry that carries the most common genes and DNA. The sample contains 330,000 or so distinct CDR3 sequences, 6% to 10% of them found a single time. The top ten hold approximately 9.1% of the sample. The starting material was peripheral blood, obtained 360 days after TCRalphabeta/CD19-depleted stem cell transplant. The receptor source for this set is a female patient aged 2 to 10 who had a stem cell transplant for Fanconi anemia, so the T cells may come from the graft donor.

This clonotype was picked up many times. CDR3 residues: CASSLPMDEQYF. CDR3 in DNA: TGTGCCAGCAGTTTACCGATGGACGAGCAGTACTTC. The J gene is TRBJ2-7, the V gene TRBV28; no definite D call. There are 12 residues in the CDR3. The V end lost 2 bases, the J end lost 5 bases, and 7 bases lay between the germline ends. The germline V gene has CDR1 MDHEN and CDR2 SYDVKM.

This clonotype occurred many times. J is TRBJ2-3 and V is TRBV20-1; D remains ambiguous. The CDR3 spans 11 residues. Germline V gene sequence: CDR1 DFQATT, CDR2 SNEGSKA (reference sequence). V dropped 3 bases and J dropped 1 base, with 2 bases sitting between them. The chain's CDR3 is CSASGTDTQYF. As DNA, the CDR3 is TGCAGTGCTAGCGGCACAGATACGCAGTATTTT.

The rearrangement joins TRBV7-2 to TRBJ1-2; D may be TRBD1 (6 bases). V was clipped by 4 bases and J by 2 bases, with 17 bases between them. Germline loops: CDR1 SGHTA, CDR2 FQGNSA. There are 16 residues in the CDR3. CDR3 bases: TGTGCCAGCAGCTCGAGTCGGACAACAGGGAACTATGGCTACACCTTC. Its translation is CASSSSRTTGNYGYTF.

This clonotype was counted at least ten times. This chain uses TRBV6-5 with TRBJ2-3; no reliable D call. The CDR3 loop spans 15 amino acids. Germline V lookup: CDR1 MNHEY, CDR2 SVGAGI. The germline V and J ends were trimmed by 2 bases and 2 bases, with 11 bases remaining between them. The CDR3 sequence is CASSYGVGFTDTQYF. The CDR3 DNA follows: TGTGCCAGCAGTTACGGAGTTGGTTTCACAGATACGCAGTATTTT.

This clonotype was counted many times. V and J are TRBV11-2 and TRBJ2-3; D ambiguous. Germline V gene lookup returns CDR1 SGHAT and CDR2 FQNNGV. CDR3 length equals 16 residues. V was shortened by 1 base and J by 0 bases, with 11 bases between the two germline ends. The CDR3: CASSLGAQSSTDTQYF. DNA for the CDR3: TGTGCCAGCAGCTTAGGGGCACAGTCTAGCACAGATACGCAGTATTTT.

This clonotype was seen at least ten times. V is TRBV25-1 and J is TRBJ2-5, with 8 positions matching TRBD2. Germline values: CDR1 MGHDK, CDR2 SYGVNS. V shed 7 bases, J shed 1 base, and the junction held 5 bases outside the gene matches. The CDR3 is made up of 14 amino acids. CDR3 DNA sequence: TGTGCCAGCACTACTAGCGGACTCCAAGAGACCCAGTACTTC. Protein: CASTTSGLQETQYF.

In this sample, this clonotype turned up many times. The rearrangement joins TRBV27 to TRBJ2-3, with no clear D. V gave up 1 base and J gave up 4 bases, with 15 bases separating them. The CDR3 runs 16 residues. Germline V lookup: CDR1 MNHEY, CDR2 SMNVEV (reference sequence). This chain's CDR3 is CASSLFSRALADTQYF. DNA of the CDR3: TGTGCCAGCAGTTTATTCTCTAGGGCCCTAGCAGATACGCAGTATTTT.

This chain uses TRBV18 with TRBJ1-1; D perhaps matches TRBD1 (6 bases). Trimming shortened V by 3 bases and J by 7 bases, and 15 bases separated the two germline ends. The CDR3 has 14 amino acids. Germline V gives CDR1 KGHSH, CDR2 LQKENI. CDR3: CASSPTILTGEAFF. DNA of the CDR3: TGTGCCAGCTCACCCACTATATTGACAGGTGAAGCTTTCTTT.

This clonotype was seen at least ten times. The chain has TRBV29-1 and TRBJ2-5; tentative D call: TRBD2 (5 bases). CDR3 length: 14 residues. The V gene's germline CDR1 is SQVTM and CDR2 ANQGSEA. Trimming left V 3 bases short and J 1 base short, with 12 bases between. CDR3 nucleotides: TGCAGCGTTGACTCGGGAACAGTCCAAGAGACCCAGTACTTC. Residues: CSVDSGTVQETQYF.